This T cell receptor (beta chain) was recorded in a study of blood T cells in healthy people across ages. Sample-barcoded 5' priming and a J-beta primer mix drove a second PCR of about 6 to 12 cycles. In TCRdb, the 5' RACE reads were re-called with MiXCR into one record per CDR3 protein. The data contain about 540,000 distinct CDR3 sequences, 24% of them singletons. In its sample, this clonotype was seen a few times. The CDR3 consists of 16 residues. CDR1 and CDR2 (germline): SGHTA, FQGTGA. The junction had 2 bases not matched to a gene; V was cut back by 0 bases and J by 3 bases. This same sample was also part of a study on T cells of mothers and their children. This second report adds: Slightly higher but non-significant overlap marked related mother-child pairs versus unrelated pairs. Persistent microchimeric T cell clones were not found at ~100 per million sensitivity.

This sequence joins TRBV7-3 and TRBJ2-5, with TRBD2 matching over 12 bases. This receptor was taken from a boy aged 5 to 17 in good health. The sequenced sample consisted of blood. DNA for the CDR3: TGTGCCAGCAGCTTAACGGCTAGCGGGAGGGAAGAGACCCAGTACTTC. It specifies CASSLTASGREETQYF.